This TCR beta chain derives from a study of shared clonotypes between healthy human individuals. For every subset, genomic DNA was evenly distributed across several immunoSEQ plates. The repertoire was sequenced with immunoSEQ multiplex PCR; TCRdb's copy has only in-frame clones and lacks some. Of over a million clones in the sample, 75% to 85% were seen once. Study observations and caveats: For naive CD4 cells, roughly 5% of clonotypes were shared across a handful of donors. Estimated clonotype richness was generally higher in naive than memory subsets. Rarefaction showed that sequencing of sorted subsets was incomplete (despite large depth).

In the case of this clone: Its specificity is not known.

The ends were cut back, 6 bases at V and 1 base at J, with 17 bases in the middle. The germline V gene encodes CDR1 MGHDK and CDR2 SYGVNS. The CDR3 loop spans 16 amino acids. This TCR was sampled from a man aged 18 to 30 in good health. Some clones in this sample may be carry-over from other donors' samples. Sequencing was done on a sample of memory CD4+ T cells from PBMCs. Described subset: CD45RA-negative fraction. V and J are TRBV25-1 and TRBJ2-3; D uncertain. The CDR3 protein is CASSTEVGSRTDTQYF. CDR3 DNA sequence: TGTGCCAGCAGCACAGAGGTAGGGTCCCGCACAGATACGCAGTATTTT.